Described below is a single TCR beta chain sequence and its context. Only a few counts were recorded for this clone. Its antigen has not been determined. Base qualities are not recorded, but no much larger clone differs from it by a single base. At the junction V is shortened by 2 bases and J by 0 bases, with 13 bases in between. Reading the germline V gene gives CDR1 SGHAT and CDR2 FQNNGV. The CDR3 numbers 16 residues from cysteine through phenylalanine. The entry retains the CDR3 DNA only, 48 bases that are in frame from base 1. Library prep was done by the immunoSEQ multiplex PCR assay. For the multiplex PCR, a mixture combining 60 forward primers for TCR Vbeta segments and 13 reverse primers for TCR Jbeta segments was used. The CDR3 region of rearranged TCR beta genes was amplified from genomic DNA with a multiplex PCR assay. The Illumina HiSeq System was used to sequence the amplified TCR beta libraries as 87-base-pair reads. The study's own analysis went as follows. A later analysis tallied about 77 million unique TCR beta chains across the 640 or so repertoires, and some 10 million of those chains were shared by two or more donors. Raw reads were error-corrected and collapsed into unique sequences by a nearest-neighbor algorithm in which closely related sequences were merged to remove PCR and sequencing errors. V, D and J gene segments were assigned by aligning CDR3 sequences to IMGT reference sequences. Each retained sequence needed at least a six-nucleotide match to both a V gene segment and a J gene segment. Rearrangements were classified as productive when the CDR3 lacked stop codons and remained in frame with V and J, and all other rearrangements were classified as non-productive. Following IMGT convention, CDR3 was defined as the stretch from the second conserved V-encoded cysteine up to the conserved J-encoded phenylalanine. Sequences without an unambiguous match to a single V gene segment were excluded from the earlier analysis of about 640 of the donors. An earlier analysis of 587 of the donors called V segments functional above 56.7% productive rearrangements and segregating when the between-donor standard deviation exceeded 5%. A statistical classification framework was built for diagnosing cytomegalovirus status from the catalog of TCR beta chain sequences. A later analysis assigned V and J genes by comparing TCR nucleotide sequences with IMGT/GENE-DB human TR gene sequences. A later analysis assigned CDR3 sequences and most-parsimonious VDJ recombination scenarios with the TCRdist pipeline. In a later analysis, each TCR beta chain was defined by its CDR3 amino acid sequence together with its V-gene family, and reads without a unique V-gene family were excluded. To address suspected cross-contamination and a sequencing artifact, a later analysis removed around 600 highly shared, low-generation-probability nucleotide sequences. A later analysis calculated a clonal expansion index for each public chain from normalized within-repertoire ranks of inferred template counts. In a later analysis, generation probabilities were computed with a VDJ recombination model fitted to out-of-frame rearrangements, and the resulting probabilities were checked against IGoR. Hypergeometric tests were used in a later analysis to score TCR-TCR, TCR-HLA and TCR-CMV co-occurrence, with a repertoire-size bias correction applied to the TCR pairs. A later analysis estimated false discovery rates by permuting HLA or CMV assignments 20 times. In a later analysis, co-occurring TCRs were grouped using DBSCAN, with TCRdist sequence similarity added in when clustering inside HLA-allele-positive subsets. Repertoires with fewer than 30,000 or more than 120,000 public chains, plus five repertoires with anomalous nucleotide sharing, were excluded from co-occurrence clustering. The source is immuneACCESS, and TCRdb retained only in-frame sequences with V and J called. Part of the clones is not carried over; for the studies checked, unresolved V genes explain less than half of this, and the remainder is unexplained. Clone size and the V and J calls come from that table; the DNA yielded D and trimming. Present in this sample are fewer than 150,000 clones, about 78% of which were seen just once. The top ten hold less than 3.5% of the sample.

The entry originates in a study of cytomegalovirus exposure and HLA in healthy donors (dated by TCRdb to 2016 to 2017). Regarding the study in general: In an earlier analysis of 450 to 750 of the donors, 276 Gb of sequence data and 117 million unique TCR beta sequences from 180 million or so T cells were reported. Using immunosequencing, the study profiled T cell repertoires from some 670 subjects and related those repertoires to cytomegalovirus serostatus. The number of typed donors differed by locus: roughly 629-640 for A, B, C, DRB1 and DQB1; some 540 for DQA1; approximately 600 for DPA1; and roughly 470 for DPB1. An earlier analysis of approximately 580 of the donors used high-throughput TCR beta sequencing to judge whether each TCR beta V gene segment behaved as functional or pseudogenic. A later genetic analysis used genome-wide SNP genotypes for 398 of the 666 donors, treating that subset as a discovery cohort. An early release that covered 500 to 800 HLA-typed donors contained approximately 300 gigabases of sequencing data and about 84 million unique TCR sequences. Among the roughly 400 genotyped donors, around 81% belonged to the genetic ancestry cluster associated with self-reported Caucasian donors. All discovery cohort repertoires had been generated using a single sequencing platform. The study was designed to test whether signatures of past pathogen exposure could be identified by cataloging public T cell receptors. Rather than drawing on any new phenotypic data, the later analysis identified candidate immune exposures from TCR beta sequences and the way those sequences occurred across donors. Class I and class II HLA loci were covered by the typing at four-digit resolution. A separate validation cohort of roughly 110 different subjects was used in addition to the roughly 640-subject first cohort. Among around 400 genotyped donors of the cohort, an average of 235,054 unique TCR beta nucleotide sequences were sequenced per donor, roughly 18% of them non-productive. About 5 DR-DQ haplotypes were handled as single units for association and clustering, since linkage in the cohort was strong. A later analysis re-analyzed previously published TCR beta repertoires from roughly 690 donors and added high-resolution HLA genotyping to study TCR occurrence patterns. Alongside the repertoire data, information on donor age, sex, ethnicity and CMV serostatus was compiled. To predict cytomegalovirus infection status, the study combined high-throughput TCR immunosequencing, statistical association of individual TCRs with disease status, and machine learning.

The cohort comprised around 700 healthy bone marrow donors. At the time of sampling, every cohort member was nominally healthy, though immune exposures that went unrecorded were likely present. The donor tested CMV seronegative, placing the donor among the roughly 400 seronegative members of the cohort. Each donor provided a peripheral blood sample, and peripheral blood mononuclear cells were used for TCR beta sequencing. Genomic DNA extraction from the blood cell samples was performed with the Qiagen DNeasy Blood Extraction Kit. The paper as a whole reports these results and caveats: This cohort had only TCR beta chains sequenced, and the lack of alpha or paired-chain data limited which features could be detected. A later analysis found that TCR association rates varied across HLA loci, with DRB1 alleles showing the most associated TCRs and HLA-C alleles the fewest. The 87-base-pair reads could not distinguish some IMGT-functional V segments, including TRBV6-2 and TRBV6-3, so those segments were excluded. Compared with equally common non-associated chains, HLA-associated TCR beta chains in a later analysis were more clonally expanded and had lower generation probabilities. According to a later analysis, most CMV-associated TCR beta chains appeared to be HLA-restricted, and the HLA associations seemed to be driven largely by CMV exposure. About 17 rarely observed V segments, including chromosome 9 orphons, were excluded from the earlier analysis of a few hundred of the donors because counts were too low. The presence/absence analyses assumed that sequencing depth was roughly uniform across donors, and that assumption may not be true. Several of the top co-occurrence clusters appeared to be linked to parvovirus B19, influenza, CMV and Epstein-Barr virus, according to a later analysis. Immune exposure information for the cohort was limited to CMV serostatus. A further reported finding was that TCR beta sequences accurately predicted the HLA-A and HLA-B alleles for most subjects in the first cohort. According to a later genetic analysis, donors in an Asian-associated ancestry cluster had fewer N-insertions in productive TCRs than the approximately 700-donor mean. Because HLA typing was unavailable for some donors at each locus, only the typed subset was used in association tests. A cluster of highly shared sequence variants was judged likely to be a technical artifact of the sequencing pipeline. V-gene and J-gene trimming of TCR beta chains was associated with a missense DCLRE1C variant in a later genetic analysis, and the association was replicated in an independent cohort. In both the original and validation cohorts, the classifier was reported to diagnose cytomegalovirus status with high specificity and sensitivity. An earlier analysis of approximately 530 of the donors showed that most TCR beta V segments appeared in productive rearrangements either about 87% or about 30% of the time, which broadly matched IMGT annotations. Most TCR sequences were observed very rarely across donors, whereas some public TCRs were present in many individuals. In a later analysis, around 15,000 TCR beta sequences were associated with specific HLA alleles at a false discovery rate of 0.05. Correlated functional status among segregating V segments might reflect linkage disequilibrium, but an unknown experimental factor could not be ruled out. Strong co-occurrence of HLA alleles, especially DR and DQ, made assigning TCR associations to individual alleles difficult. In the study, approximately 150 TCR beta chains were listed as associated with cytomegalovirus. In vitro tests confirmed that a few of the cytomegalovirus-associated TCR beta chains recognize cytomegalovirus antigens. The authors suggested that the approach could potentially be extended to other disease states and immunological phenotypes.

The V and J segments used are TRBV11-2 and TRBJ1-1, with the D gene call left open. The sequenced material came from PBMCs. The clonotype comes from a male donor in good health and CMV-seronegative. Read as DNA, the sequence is TGTGCCAGCAGCTTAAAATTCGGGGAAATGAACACTGAAGCTTTCTTT. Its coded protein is CASSLKFGEMNTEAFF.